The 25 T cell receptor beta chains below all came from one sample that was sequenced in a study of blood T cells in healthy people across ages. Alongside a J-beta primer mix, a sample-barcoded 5' primer served in a second PCR lasting about 7 to 12 cycles. TCRdb processed the 5' RACE reads anew with MiXCR; each CDR3 protein has one entry. The sample shows fewer than 700,000 distinct CDR3 sequences, 40% to 55% of them seen only once. The source material was blood. The origin of the receptors is an elderly man in good health.

In this sample, this clonotype turned up a few times. V usage is TRBV29-1 and J usage is TRBJ2-1, with D possibly being TRBD2 (5 bases). CDR1 and CDR2 (germline): SQVTM, ANQGSEA. Trimming removed 1 base at V and 9 bases at J, with 7 bases between. The CDR3 loop spans 11 amino acids. CDR3 residues: CSVEGGLEQFF. CDR3 bases: TGCAGCGTTGAAGGAGGGCTTGAGCAGTTCTTC.

The genes are TRBV6-2 or TRBV6-3 and TRBJ1-2; TRBD1 matches 7 bases. The ends lost 0 bases at V and 5 bases at J; junction bases unmatched: 6. Looked up from germline, CDR1 is MNHEY and CDR2 is SVGEGT. The CDR3 has 15 residues. CDR3 sequence reads: CASSYSSGQAYGYTF. CDR3 nucleotides: TGTGCCAGCAGTTACTCATCAGGACAGGCGTATGGCTACACCTTC.

CDR3 protein: CASRADSPYGYTF. As DNA, the CDR3 is TGTGCCAGCAGGGCGGACAGCCCCTATGGCTACACCTTC. V usage is TRBV12-3 or TRBV12-4 and J usage is TRBJ1-2; possible D gene TRBD1, 6 bases. This CDR3 comprises 13 residues. V lost 6 bases to trimming and J lost 4 bases, with 12 bases between them.

V and J are TRBV29-1 and TRBJ2-3, with 9 bases aligning to TRBD1. The CDR3 contains 17 residues. Germline values: CDR1 SQVTM, CDR2 ANQGSEA. V gave up 4 bases and J gave up 0 bases; unmatched junction bases: 11. In DNA, the CDR3 is TGCAGCGTTGCCGGGACAGGGATGGGGTTCAGCACAGATACGCAGTATTTT. Its translation is CSVAGTGMGFSTDTQYF.

This chain joins TRBV5-1 and TRBJ2-7, with D maybe TRBD1 (5 bases). The germline CDR1 and CDR2 sequences are SGHRS and YFSETQ. V was pared by 0 bases and J by 2 bases, with 12 bases between. The length of the CDR3 is 15 residues. CDR3 sequence: CASSLVPVGAYEQYF. The CDR3 region has the DNA TGCGCCAGCAGCTTGGTCCCCGTAGGGGCCTACGAGCAGTACTTC.

The rearrangement uses TRBV5-1 and TRBJ2-3; D perhaps matches TRBD1 (5 bases). The CDR3 length is 15 residues. Between the trimmed V and J ends, which lost 2 bases and 0 bases, there was a span of 10 bases. Looked up from germline, CDR1 is SGHRS and CDR2 is YFSETQ. The CDR3 nucleotides read TGCGCCAGCAGCTTCCTAGGGGCTAGCACAGATACGCAGTATTTT. This sequence encodes CASSFLGASTDTQYF.

Notes on this clonotype: This may be a read error, as it is one base from a much larger clone. The rearrangement uses TRBV6-6 and TRBJ2-5; D is unresolved. Germline V gene data show CDR1 as MNHNY and CDR2 as SVGAGI (reference sequence). This CDR3 has 14 amino acids. The CDR3 DNA sequence: TGTGCCAGCAGTGACTCGGCCAGGCAAGAGACCCAGTACTTC. Its translation is CASSDSARQETQYF.

The rearrangement uses TRBV7-2 and TRBJ2-1; perhaps D is TRBD1 or TRBD2 (5 bases each). The CDR3 is made up of 13 amino acids. Germline CDR1 is SGHTA and CDR2 is FQGNSA. V lost 5 bases to trimming and J lost 2 bases, with 7 bases between them. CDR3 sequence reads: CASSGGTYNEQFF. DNA of the CDR3: TGTGCCAGCAGCGGGGGAACCTACAATGAGCAGTTCTTC. The entire variable domain, with the rest obtained from reference TRBV7-2 and TRBJ2-1, is as follows: GAGVSQSPSNKVTEKGKDVELRCDPISGHTALYWYRQSLGQGLEFLIYFQGNSAPDKSGLPSDRFSAERTGGSVSTLTIQRTQQEDSAVYLCASSGGTYNEQFFGPGTRLTVL.

This clonotype was detected only a few times. This CDR3 is CASGQAGGIANEQFF. The CDR3, as DNA: TGTGCCAGCGGACAAGCGGGGGGGATCGCGAATGAGCAGTTCTTC. This chain connects TRBV7-9 to TRBJ2-1; 10 bases are shared with TRBD2. CDR1 is SEHNR and CDR2 is FQNEAQ in the germline V gene (reference sequence). Unmatched junction bases numbered 11, after V lost 8 bases and J lost 7 bases. The CDR3 has 15 residues.

The chain has TRBV7-2 and TRBJ1-4; 9 bases align to TRBD1. The CDR3 sequence is 15 residues long. CDR1 and CDR2 (germline): SGHTA, FQGNSA. V dropped 4 bases and J dropped 8; count of bases not matched to a gene: 8. CDR3 nucleotide sequence: TGTGCCAGCAGCTCCAACAGGGGGCTCGGGGAAAAACTGTTTTTT. Protein sequence: CASSSNRGLGEKLFF.

The rearrangement uses TRBV20-1 and TRBJ2-4; TRBD2 matches 12 bases. Per germline, CDR1 DFQATT and CDR2 SNEGSKA (reference sequence). The CDR3 runs 15 residues. V gave up 5 bases and J gave up 6 bases; unmatched junction bases: 8. The CDR3 region has the DNA TGCAGTGCTGATCCTAGCGGGAGGGCCGGAAACATTCAGTACTTC. It codes for CSADPSGRAGNIQYF.

This clonotype came up a few times. This sequence joins TRBV7-9 and TRBJ2-1; 8 bases align to TRBD2. The CDR3 loop spans 17 amino acids. V trimming: 5 bases; J trimming: 7 bases; junction bases outside the gene matches: 16. Germline V CDR1 and CDR2: SEHNR, FQNEAQ (reference sequence). The CDR3 nucleotides are TGTGCCAGCAGCCGACTCACGACTAGCGCCGCCGGAAATGAGCAGTTCTTC. Amino acid sequence: CASSRLTTSAAGNEQFF.

This clonotype was counted once. The rearrangement links TRBV7-2 to TRBJ2-3; D not certain. Looked up from germline, CDR1 is SGHTA and CDR2 is FQGNSA. The CDR3 runs 13 residues. The V gene lost 2 bases and the J gene lost 8 bases, with 11 bases spanning the gap. The CDR3 region is CASSLLPLGTQYF. CDR3 DNA sequence: TGTGCCAGCAGCTTACTCCCCCTCGGTACGCAGTATTTT.

This clonotype has a single count. The J gene is TRBJ2-1, the V gene TRBV11-3; the D is unclear. Trimming took 3 bases from V and 6 from J, leaving 12 bases between them. The CDR3 extends over 14 amino acids. Germline V CDR1 and CDR2: SGHNT, YENEEA. CDR3 in DNA: TGTGCCAGCAGCTTTGGGCTAGGTCGCAATGAGCAGTTCTTC. This codes for CASSFGLGRNEQFF.

This CDR3 reads CSAAGTLNTGELFF. For the CDR3, the DNA is TGCAGTGCCGCCGGGACCCTAAACACCGGGGAGCTGTTTTTT. The chain carries TRBV20-1 and TRBJ2-2, with D possibly called TRBD1 or TRBD2 (5 bases each). Trimming took 6 bases from V and 2 from J, leaving 13 bases between them. Germline V gene sequence: CDR1 DFQATT, CDR2 SNEGSKA (reference sequence). The CDR3 spans 14 residues.

The rearrangement uses TRBV5-5 and TRBJ2-7, with D perhaps matching TRBD2 (7 bases). V was trimmed by 7 bases and J by 5 bases, leaving 16 bases between them. The germline V gene encodes CDR1 SGHKS and CDR2 YYEKEE (reference sequence). The CDR3 runs to 13 residues. The CDR3 is CASWGGQLDEQYF. CDR3 nucleotide sequence: TGTGCCAGCTGGGGGGGGCAGTTGGACGAGCAGTACTTC.

This clonotype occurred many times. The chain recombines TRBV7-9 with TRBJ2-5; 8 nucleotides agree with TRBD2. Germline trimming cut 3 bases from V and 11 bases from J; bases unmatched to any gene: 5. From germline, CDR1 is SEHNR and CDR2 FQNEAQ (reference sequence). The CDR3 is 12 amino acids. The CDR3 spells CASSLGEREQYF. CDR3 bases: TGTGCCAGCAGCTTGGGGGAGCGGGAGCAGTACTTC.

The CDR3 DNA sequence: TGTGCCAGCAGTTACTCGGAGCTAGGATGGGATACGCAGTATTTT. It translates to CASSYSELGWDTQYF. V usage is TRBV6-2 or TRBV6-3 and J usage is TRBJ2-3; D is unresolved. The CDR3 is 15 amino acids. The V end was cut by 0 bases, the J end by 6 bases, with 13 bases between. Looked up from germline, CDR1 is MNHEY and CDR2 is SVGEGT.

This clonotype was detected a few times. The genes are TRBV7-9 and TRBJ2-2; 7 nucleotides match TRBD2. This CDR3 is 16 amino acids long. Germline V lookup: CDR1 SEHNR, CDR2 FQNEAQ (reference sequence). After removal of 3 bases from V and 3 bases from J, the junction contained 7 bases not matched to a gene. Written as DNA, the CDR3 is TGTGCCAGCAGCTTGCGGGCGGGAGCGGACACCGGGGAGCTGTTTTTT. This encodes CASSLRAGADTGELFF.

The chain carries TRBV20-1 and TRBJ2-3; 7 positions agree with TRBD2. With 3 bases clipped from V and 4 bases from J, the junction kept 10 bases outside the gene matches. Germline loops: CDR1 DFQATT, CDR2 SNEGSKA (reference sequence). CDR3 length: 15 residues. The CDR3: CSASGLAESADTQYF. The CDR3 DNA follows: TGCAGTGCTAGCGGGCTAGCGGAGAGCGCAGATACGCAGTATTTT.

The chain employs TRBV27 and TRBJ1-5, with unresolved D. The V gene's germline CDR1 is MNHEY and CDR2 SMNVEV (reference sequence). The CDR3 loop spans 16 amino acids. The ends were cut back, 7 bases at V and 0 bases at J, with 16 bases in the middle. The CDR3 here is CASTLVLGYSNQPQHF. In DNA form, the CDR3 reads TGTGCCAGCACTCTGGTGCTGGGTTATAGCAATCAGCCCCAGCATTTT.

The V and J genes are TRBV9 and TRBJ1-1; possibly TRBD1 for D (5 bases). The ends were cut back, 3 bases at V and 5 bases at J, with 17 bases in the middle. Per the germline V gene, CDR1 is SGDLS and CDR2 is YYNGEE. The CDR3 spans 15 residues. CDR3 loop: CASSAHGGRRTEAFF. CDR3 DNA: TGTGCCAGCAGCGCCCACGGGGGTAGGCGGACTGAAGCTTTCTTT.

The chain has TRBV11-2 and TRBJ2-5; D may be TRBD2 (6 bases). The J call may be mistaken, given a closer DNA end match to TRBJ2-7. This CDR3 comprises 14 residues. Per the germline V gene, CDR1 is SGHAT and CDR2 is FQNNGV. In DNA form, the CDR3 reads TGTGCCAGCAGCTTAGAAGGCGGCGGGGACGAGCAGTACTTC. Translating it yields CASSLEGGGDEQYF.

V usage is TRBV7-8 and J usage is TRBJ2-7; D is ambiguous. The CDR3 spans 13 residues. The germline V gene encodes CDR1 SGHVS and CDR2 FQNEAQ. V was shortened by 7 bases and J by 0 bases, with 10 bases between the two germline ends. CDR3 DNA sequence: TGTGCCAGCACCCCAGGCATCTCCTACGAGCAGTACTTC. Amino acid sequence: CASTPGISYEQYF.

This clonotype was picked up a small number of times. The genes are TRBV12-3 or TRBV12-4 and TRBJ2-1; possibly TRBD2 for D (7 bases). Trimming left V 3 bases short and J 7 bases short, with 16 bases between. The CDR3 sequence is 15 residues long. The CDR3 coding sequence is TGTGCCAGCAGTTTCCGGGGGGCAGGTGGGAATGAGCAGTTCTTC. Encoded protein: CASSFRGAGGNEQFF.